This T cell receptor beta chain is from a study of OX40 agonist ivuxolimab in advanced cancers. About the investigation overall: The costimulatory receptor OX40 (CD134) was targeted by ivuxolimab, a fully human IgG2 agonistic monoclonal antibody. Intravenous ivuxolimab was administered to patients every 2 weeks at six dose levels: 0.01, 0.1, 0.3, 1.5, 3 and 10 mg/kg. Of the approximately 50 patients in dose escalation, around 19 had hepatocellular carcinoma, some 15 had melanoma, 9 had renal cell carcinoma and 9 had head and neck cancer. In the dose-escalation cohort, around four fifths of patients were male, and the mean age was approximately 60 years, with a range of about 23 to 90. Prior anti-PD-1, anti-PD-L1 or anti-CTLA-4 therapy was permitted, and 30% to 50% of dose-escalation patients had received checkpoint inhibitors. Partial responses occurred in three dose-escalation patients, of whom one had hepatocellular carcinoma and two had cutaneous melanoma. The point of sequencing TCRbeta in the periphery was to test whether ivuxolimab changed TCR sequence diversity and drove clonal T-cell expansion. The paper describes the monotherapy dose-escalation part (N of about 57 patients) of the phase I trial of ivuxolimab.

The paper's findings and limits, for the study overall: In partial responders in the 0.1-3.0 mg/kg groups, normalized peripheral clonal expansion was found to be among the lowest, especially among CD8+ T cells. At doses from 0.1 to 3.0 mg/kg, clonal expansion was seen in both CD4+ and CD8+ blood T cells between baseline and week 6. Low levels of normalized T-cell clonal expansion were also seen in some patients who did not respond. After ivuxolimab, expanded clones were on average more numerous among CD8+ T cells than among CD4+ T cells. The antigen specificity of the clonally expanded peripheral T cells was not determined.

To sequence the TCRbeta CDR3 region, genomic DNA was isolated from the sorted cells. The immunoSEQ Assay was used to sequence the TCRbeta CDR3 regions. What TCRdb holds here is the immuneACCESS table cut down to in-frame rearrangements. Part of the clones is not present; checked against another copy, under half of the missing clones reflect an unresolved V gene, and the others are unexplained. The sample table lists about 15,000 clones, roughly 81% of them with a count of one. 72% of the sample is in the top ten clones. Concerning this clone itself: Its antigen specificity is not known. No much larger clone is present one base from it, and per-base qualities are unavailable.

V was cut back by 0 bases and J by 2 bases, leaving a gap of 10 bases between them. The CDR3 goes from the cysteine to the phenylalanine over 15 residues. Only the CDR3 portion is preserved as DNA: 45 bases, with reading frame beginning at the first base. Via the germline V gene, CDR1 is SGHRS and CDR2 YFSETQ. Patients with a history of autoimmune disease or receiving systemic immunosuppression were excluded from the trial. In every dose cohort, peripheral blood was drawn for TCR sequencing at baseline, cycle 4 day 1, and cycle 7 day 1. Samples were obtained from an open-label, multicenter, first-in-human phase I dose-escalation trial of ivuxolimab. Adults with locally advanced or metastatic head and neck squamous cell, hepatocellular, melanoma or renal cell carcinoma were enrolled in the trial. Before TCR sequencing, CD4+ T cells and CD8+ T cells from peripheral blood were sorted into separate populations.

This receptor chain uses TRBV5-1 and TRBJ2-3; the D region may be TRBD1 or TRBD2, each matching 5 bases equally. This specimen was CD4+ or CD8+ T cells sorted from blood, taken in a trial of the OX40 agonist ivuxolimab. The receptor was derived from an adult with an advanced solid tumor such as melanoma, head and neck, liver or kidney cancer. This receptor has the CDR3 CASSLGGLDTDTQYF. The DNA is as follows: TGCGCCAGCAGCTTGGGGGGGTTAGACACAGATACGCAGTATTTT.